The 10 T cell receptor beta chains reported below all come from one sample, sequenced in a study of shared clonotypes between healthy human individuals. The method was immunoSEQ multiplex PCR; TCRdb's version includes in-frame clones alone and lacks a portion of them. The sample holds 2 million to 2.5 million clones, 90% to 95% seen once. Sequencing was done on a sample of naive CD4+ T cells sorted from blood. Documented subset: CD45RA+ positively selected. These receptors came from a man aged 18 to 30 in good health.

About this clone itself: Other nucleotide sequences in the sample specify the same CDR3. This sequence joins TRBV19 and TRBJ1-5; D possibly corresponds to TRBD1 (5 bases). V was shortened by 3 bases and J by 1 base, with 10 bases between the two germline ends. There are 15 residues in the CDR3. Germline-derived CDR1 and CDR2 are LNHDA and SQIVND (reference sequence). CDR3 DNA: TGTGCCAGTAGTATGGGACTCGTCAGCAATCAGCCCCAGCATTTT. Encoded protein: CASSMGLVSNQPQHF.

This chain uses TRBV6-1 with TRBJ1-5; D is ambiguous. The V end was cut by 0 bases, the J end by 3 bases, with 6 bases between. Germline V gene sequence: CDR1 MNHNS, CDR2 SASEGT. The CDR3 sequence is 14 residues long. For the CDR3, the DNA is TGTGCCAGCAGTGAAGCGCCGATCAATCAGCCCCAGCATTTT. Translation: CASSEAPINQPQHF.

This clone was counted once. The chain couples TRBV5-1 to TRBJ1-6; D perhaps matches TRBD1 (6 bases). V was pared by 4 bases and J by 8 bases, with 13 bases between. The CDR3 has 14 residues. Germline CDR1 is SGHRS and CDR2 is YFSETQ. The DNA for the CDR3 is TGCGCCAGCAGCCTTGAGTCAGGGGATTCACCCCTCCACTTT. Amino acids: CASSLESGDSPLHF.

The chain links TRBV7-2 to TRBJ1-6, with 10 positions matching TRBD1. This CDR3 has 18 amino acids. Losses at the gene ends were 2 bases for V and 10 bases for J; bases not matched to a gene: 14. Looked up from germline, CDR1 is SGHTA and CDR2 is FQGNSA. The CDR3 sequence is CASSLRGVWGTGESPLHF. The CDR3 DNA is TGTGCCAGCAGCTTACGAGGCGTGTGGGGGACAGGGGAATCACCCCTCCACTTT. Using reference TRBV7-2 and TRBJ1-6 for the parts outside the CDR3, the full variable domain is GAGVSQSPSNKVTEKGKDVELRCDPISGHTALYWYRQSLGQGLEFLIYFQGNSAPDKSGLPSDRFSAERTGGSVSTLTIQRTQQEDSAVYLCASSLRGVWGTGESPLHFGNGTRLTVT.

V and J are TRBV5-1 and TRBJ2-5; TRBD2 aligns across 7 bases. The CDR3 spans 19 residues. V was pared by 4 bases and J by 2 bases, with 20 bases of the junction left unmatched. CDR1 and CDR2 (germline): SGHRS, YFSETQ. The DNA for the CDR3 is TGCGCCAGCAGCGCCTCGAGGACTAGTGGGGGAAAAAATCAAGAGACCCAGTACTTC. This encodes CASSASRTSGGKNQETQYF.

V usage is TRBV5-1 and J usage is TRBJ2-7; TRBD2 is a possible D gene (6 bases). Germline CDR1 reads SGHRS; CDR2 reads YFSETQ. This CDR3 spans 17 amino acids. Trimming removed 1 base at V and 2 bases at J, with 19 bases between. In nucleotides, the CDR3 is TGCGCCAGCAGCTTGACGGGAGCTTCCCATACAGCCTACGAGCAGTACTTC. Encoded protein: CASSLTGASHTAYEQYF.

This chain joins TRBV7-2 and TRBJ2-2; TRBD2 matches 10 bases. With 4 bases clipped from V and 7 bases from J, the junction kept 3 bases outside the gene matches. From germline, CDR1 is SGHTA and CDR2 FQGNSA. The CDR3 spans 14 residues. The CDR3 bases are TGTGCCAGCAGCTCCAGCGGGAGGGACGGGGAGCTGTTTTTT. It codes for CASSSSGRDGELFF.

The J gene is TRBJ1-2, the V gene TRBV25-1; possible D gene TRBD1, 5 bases. V was shortened by 8 bases and J by 6 bases, with 13 bases between the two germline ends. The CDR3 extends over 12 amino acids. Per the germline V gene, CDR1 is MGHDK and CDR2 is SYGVNS. This CDR3 is CASRGTDDGYTF. Written as DNA, the CDR3 is TGTGCCAGCCGCGGGACGGATGATGGCTACACCTTC.

The J gene is TRBJ2-1, the V gene TRBV12-5; 9 bases align to TRBD2. The CDR3 loop spans 19 amino acids. Germline CDR1 reads LGHNT; CDR2 reads FRNRAP. The junction had 9 bases not matched to a gene; V was cut back by 0 bases and J by 0 bases. The CDR3 sequence is CASGLVISGGQSSYNEQFF. CDR3 DNA sequence: TGTGCTAGTGGTTTGGTGATTAGCGGGGGCCAAAGCTCCTACAATGAGCAGTTCTTC.

The chain combines TRBV7-9 with TRBJ2-7, with a possible D match to TRBD1 (6 bases). Germline CDR1 and CDR2: SEHNR and FQNEAQ (reference sequence). Trimming stripped 1 base from V and 6 bases from J, with 13 bases between. The CDR3 consists of 14 residues. CDR3 nucleotides: TGTGCCAGCAGCTTAGGGGGGCTAGGGTCCGAGCAGTACTTC. This gives the protein CASSLGGLGSEQYF.